Listed below are T cell receptor beta chains from one sample, sequenced in a study of shared clonotypes between healthy human individuals. The repertoire was sequenced with immunoSEQ multiplex PCR; TCRdb's copy has only in-frame clones and lacks some. The data show roughly 2,000,000 clones, 85% to 95% seen once. Specimen: naive CD8+ T cells sorted from blood. These receptors were collected from a man aged 18 to 35 in good health. Both conserved end residues are part of each CDR3. Each record gives: J gene, V gene, D gene, clone size, CDR3 DNA, CDR3 protein. The D gene is left open where the match is weak. Expanded clones get a size class; other rows say once, few or many, or leave the size out.

J gene: TRBJ1-2
V gene: TRBV11-2
D gene: -
clone size: -
CDR3 DNA: TGTGCCAGCAGCTTAGTTGGACAGACTAACTATGGCTACACCTTC
CDR3 protein: CASSLVGQTNYGYTF

J gene: TRBJ2-5
V gene: TRBV28
D gene: TRBD1
clone size: -
CDR3 DNA: TGTGCCAGCAGTCCCCTGGGACAGGGGGGAGAGACCCAGTACTTC
CDR3 protein: CASSPLGQGGETQYF

J gene: TRBJ2-5
V gene: TRBV6-6
D gene: TRBD1
clone size: -
CDR3 DNA: TGTGCCAGCAGTTTAACAGGGGGTGGTGAGACCCAGTACTTC
CDR3 protein: CASSLTGGGETQYF

J gene: TRBJ2-3
V gene: TRBV7-8
D gene: -
clone size: -
CDR3 DNA: TGTGCCAGCAGCTCCTCGACTAGTATAGATACGCAGTATTTT
CDR3 protein: CASSSSTSIDTQYF

J gene: TRBJ2-1
V gene: TRBV6-5
D gene: TRBD2
clone size: -
CDR3 DNA: TGTGCCAGCAGTTTTCAGCGGGGGGGGTCCTACAATGAGCAGTTCTTC
CDR3 protein: CASSFQRGGSYNEQFF

J gene: TRBJ2-1
V gene: TRBV19
D gene: TRBD2
clone size: -
CDR3 DNA: TGTGCCAGTAGTTCTAGAGGGGGACTAGCGGGAAGCTCCTACAATGAGCAGTTCTTC
CDR3 protein: CASSSRGGLAGSSYNEQFF

J gene: TRBJ2-3
V gene: TRBV28
D gene: -
clone size: -
CDR3 DNA: TGTGCCAGCAGCCAACCAAGAGATACGCAGTATTTT
CDR3 protein: CASSQPRDTQYF

J gene: TRBJ2-7
V gene: TRBV4-2
D gene: -
clone size: -
CDR3 DNA: TGTGCCAGCAGCCAAGGGATTCTTCTACAGGCCGAGCAGTACTTC
CDR3 protein: CASSQGILLQAEQYF

J gene: TRBJ2-7
V gene: TRBV7-2
D gene: -
clone size: -
CDR3 DNA: TGTGCCAGCAGCTTAGCGGGCCAGGAGCTCTCCTACGAGCAGTACTTC
CDR3 protein: CASSLAGQELSYEQYF

J gene: TRBJ1-5
V gene: TRBV5-6
D gene: -
clone size: few
CDR3 DNA: TGTGCCAGCAGCTTGGGAGATCAGCCCCAGCATTTT
CDR3 protein: CASSLGDQPQHF

J gene: TRBJ2-4
V gene: TRBV5-4
D gene: -
clone size: -
CDR3 DNA: TGTGCCAGCAGCTTGGAAAGACCGCTAGCCAAAAACATTCAGTACTTC
CDR3 protein: CASSLERPLAKNIQYF

J gene: TRBJ2-3
V gene: TRBV5-6
D gene: -
clone size: -
CDR3 DNA: TGTGCCAGCAGCTTGGTACCGTTCAGGGGCACAGATACGCAGTATTTT
CDR3 protein: CASSLVPFRGTDTQYF

J gene: TRBJ2-1
V gene: TRBV5-1
D gene: TRBD1
clone size: -
CDR3 DNA: TGCGCCAGCACCTCCGGACAGGGGGACCACAATGAGCAGTTCTTC
CDR3 protein: CASTSGQGDHNEQFF

J gene: TRBJ2-5
V gene: TRBV7-9
D gene: TRBD1
clone size: -
CDR3 DNA: TGTGCCAGCAGCTTCGAGACCTTTGACAGGGCAGAGACCCAGTACTTC
CDR3 protein: CASSFETFDRAETQYF

J gene: TRBJ2-7
V gene: TRBV19
D gene: -
clone size: -
CDR3 DNA: TGTGCCAGTAGTATCTCTGGGGGCCCCTACGAGCAGTACTTC
CDR3 protein: CASSISGGPYEQYF

J gene: TRBJ2-2
V gene: TRBV27
D gene: -
clone size: -
CDR3 DNA: TGTGCCAGCAGCCCAGGGCTCGGGGAGCTGTTTTTT
CDR3 protein: CASSPGLGELFF

J gene: TRBJ2-1
V gene: TRBV28
D gene: -
clone size: -
CDR3 DNA: TGTGCCAGTGGAGGCGACCCCCGACCCCGGGAGCAGTTCTTC
CDR3 protein: CASGGDPRPREQFF

J gene: TRBJ2-7
V gene: TRBV6-1
D gene: -
clone size: -
CDR3 DNA: TGTGCCAGCAGTGAGGGACATTCCTACGAGCAGTACTTC
CDR3 protein: CASSEGHSYEQYF

J gene: TRBJ1-5
V gene: TRBV5-1
D gene: -
clone size: -
CDR3 DNA: TGCGCCAGCAGCTTGGACGCTTACGGTGGTCAGCCCCAGCATTTT
CDR3 protein: CASSLDAYGGQPQHF

J gene: TRBJ1-2
V gene: TRBV6-1
D gene: -
clone size: -
CDR3 DNA: TGTGCCAGCAGTGAAGTGAGAGACAGACTGAGGAGTCGAGGCTATGGCTACACCTTC
CDR3 protein: CASSEVRDRLRSRGYGYTF

J gene: TRBJ2-7
V gene: TRBV29-1
D gene: -
clone size: -
CDR3 DNA: TGCAGCGTTAGGAACCTCGGCCCTTCCTACGAGCAGTACTTC
CDR3 protein: CSVRNLGPSYEQYF

J gene: TRBJ2-7
V gene: TRBV4-2
D gene: -
clone size: -
CDR3 DNA: TGTGCCAGCAGCCAAGATATCGGGGGCGAGCAGTACTTC
CDR3 protein: CASSQDIGGEQYF

J gene: TRBJ1-5
V gene: TRBV4-1
D gene: -
clone size: -
CDR3 DNA: TGCGCCAGCAGCGAACGGTTAAATCAGCCCCAGCATTTT
CDR3 protein: CASSERLNQPQHF

J gene: TRBJ1-1
V gene: TRBV28
D gene: TRBD1
clone size: -
CDR3 DNA: TGTGCCAGCAGTTTATGGGGCAGGGGGCACACTGAAGCTTTCTTT
CDR3 protein: CASSLWGRGHTEAFF

J gene: TRBJ1-4
V gene: TRBV28
D gene: -
clone size: -
CDR3 DNA: TGTGCCAGCAGTTCAGACCCTTATAATCTGTTTTTT
CDR3 protein: CASSSDPYNLFF

J gene: TRBJ2-3
V gene: TRBV27
D gene: TRBD2
clone size: -
CDR3 DNA: TGTGCCAGCAGTCCCGGGACTAGAGCCACAGATACGCAGTATTTT
CDR3 protein: CASSPGTRATDTQYF

J gene: TRBJ2-7
V gene: TRBV29-1
D gene: -
clone size: -
CDR3 DNA: TGCAGCGTTGAAAATCCTAGCGAAGCCTACGAGCAGTACTTC
CDR3 protein: CSVENPSEAYEQYF

J gene: TRBJ2-1
V gene: TRBV7-9
D gene: -
clone size: once
CDR3 DNA: TGTGCCAGCAGCGCACCCCGGGGGCGGGGATACAATGAGCAGTTCTTC
CDR3 protein: CASSAPRGRGYNEQFF

J gene: TRBJ1-3
V gene: TRBV6-1
D gene: -
clone size: once
CDR3 DNA: TGTGCCAGCAGTGAAGTTGGGGGGGCAGAGGGAAACACCATATATTTT
CDR3 protein: CASSEVGGAEGNTIYF

J gene: TRBJ1-2
V gene: TRBV6-5
D gene: -
clone size: -
CDR3 DNA: TGTGCCAGCAGTAGTCCCCCGGGAGGGAGGTATGGCTACACCTTC
CDR3 protein: CASSSPPGGRYGYTF

J gene: TRBJ1-2
V gene: TRBV14
D gene: -
clone size: -
CDR3 DNA: TGTGCCAGCAGCCAAGAGGCGGAGGGAGTCCATGGCTACACCTTC
CDR3 protein: CASSQEAEGVHGYTF

J gene: TRBJ1-5
V gene: TRBV15
D gene: -
clone size: -
CDR3 DNA: TGTGCCACCAGCAGAGATTTGGGGAATCAGCCCCAGCATTTT
CDR3 protein: CATSRDLGNQPQHF

J gene: TRBJ1-1
V gene: TRBV7-9
D gene: -
clone size: -
CDR3 DNA: TGTGCCAGCAGTCCGGTCCGCGGGAACACTGAAGCTTTCTTT
CDR3 protein: CASSPVRGNTEAFF

J gene: TRBJ2-1
V gene: TRBV5-6
D gene: TRBD1
clone size: -
CDR3 DNA: TGTGCCAGCAGCTTGTGGTGGACAGGGGGGTACAATGAGCAGTTCTTC
CDR3 protein: CASSLWWTGGYNEQFF

J gene: TRBJ1-6
V gene: TRBV19
D gene: -
clone size: -
CDR3 DNA: TGTGCCAGTAGCCCCTCGGGGCAAGGTTCACCCCTCCACTTT
CDR3 protein: CASSPSGQGSPLHF

J gene: TRBJ2-7
V gene: TRBV30
D gene: TRBD2
clone size: once
CDR3 DNA: TGTGCCTGGACGGGGGGCTCCTACGAGCAGTACTTC
CDR3 protein: CAWTGGSYEQYF

J gene: TRBJ2-7
V gene: TRBV11-2
D gene: -
clone size: -
CDR3 DNA: TGTGCCAGCAGCTTAGGACCCGGGACTGGGAAAGACGAGCAGTACTTC
CDR3 protein: CASSLGPGTGKDEQYF

J gene: TRBJ2-7
V gene: TRBV5-4
D gene: TRBD1
clone size: -
CDR3 DNA: TGTGCCCCCTTCCGTGACAGGGGTTACGAGCAGTACTTC
CDR3 protein: CAPFRDRGYEQYF

J gene: TRBJ2-7
V gene: TRBV15
D gene: -
clone size: once
CDR3 DNA: TGTGCCACCAGCAGCCTGGTGGGGGCCTACGAGCAGTACTTC
CDR3 protein: CATSSLVGAYEQYF

J gene: TRBJ1-5
V gene: TRBV6-1
D gene: -
clone size: -
CDR3 DNA: TGTGCCAGCATGACCTGGGGGGACAGCAATCAGCCCCAGCATTTT
CDR3 protein: CASMTWGDSNQPQHF

J gene: TRBJ1-1
V gene: TRBV5-6
D gene: -
clone size: -
CDR3 DNA: TGTGCCAGCAGCTTGGTTAGTCTTACTGAAGCTTTCTTT
CDR3 protein: CASSLVSLTEAFF

J gene: TRBJ2-2
V gene: TRBV5-4
D gene: TRBD2
clone size: -
CDR3 DNA: TGTGCCAGCAGCACCCCTCTACAGCGGGGGAACACCGGGGAGCTGTTTTTT
CDR3 protein: CASSTPLQRGNTGELFF

J gene: TRBJ1-5
V gene: TRBV28
D gene: -
clone size: -
CDR3 DNA: TGTGCCAGCAGCCCACTGGACAATCAGCCCCAGCATTTT
CDR3 protein: CASSPLDNQPQHF

J gene: TRBJ1-4
V gene: TRBV28
D gene: TRBD1
clone size: -
CDR3 DNA: TGTGCCAGCAGCTCCGGGACAGCGAATGAAAAACTGTTTTTT
CDR3 protein: CASSSGTANEKLFF

J gene: TRBJ2-5
V gene: TRBV5-4
D gene: -
clone size: -
CDR3 DNA: TGTGCCAGCAGCTTGGGGGCTAGCAAGGAGACCCAGTACTTC
CDR3 protein: CASSLGASKETQYF

J gene: TRBJ2-1
V gene: TRBV10-1
D gene: TRBD2
clone size: -
CDR3 DNA: TGCGCCAGCAGTGAGTCGACTAGCGGGAGGGCCGGTGAGCAGTTCTTC
CDR3 protein: CASSESTSGRAGEQFF

J gene: TRBJ2-7
V gene: TRBV7-9
D gene: -
clone size: -
CDR3 DNA: TGTGCCAGCAGCTACGGGGAGGCAGCCTACGAGCAGTACTTC
CDR3 protein: CASSYGEAAYEQYF

J gene: TRBJ1-2
V gene: TRBV30
D gene: -
clone size: -
CDR3 DNA: TGTGCCTGGAGTGTACAGGGCCGGAACACCTTC
CDR3 protein: CAWSVQGRNTF

J gene: TRBJ2-7
V gene: TRBV9
D gene: -
clone size: -
CDR3 DNA: TGTGCCAGCAGCACGGGGGGACAGTTCTACGAGCAGTACTTC
CDR3 protein: CASSTGGQFYEQYF

J gene: TRBJ1-1
V gene: TRBV6-6
D gene: -
clone size: -
CDR3 DNA: TGTGCCAGCATTATGGTCTCGAACACTGAAGCTTTCTTT
CDR3 protein: CASIMVSNTEAFF

J gene: TRBJ1-1
V gene: TRBV30
D gene: -
clone size: -
CDR3 DNA: TGTGCCTGGACCGGCCACAGGGAGGGAGCTTTCTTT
CDR3 protein: CAWTGHREGAFF

J gene: TRBJ2-3
V gene: TRBV6-8
D gene: -
clone size: -
CDR3 DNA: TGTGCCAGCAGGGATCAAAGGCTAGCAATAGATACGCAGTATTTT
CDR3 protein: CASRDQRLAIDTQYF

J gene: TRBJ2-5
V gene: TRBV6-1
D gene: -
clone size: -
CDR3 DNA: TGTGCCAGCAGTGAAGGGGAGATTAAGGGGATCCGAGAGACCCAGTACTTC
CDR3 protein: CASSEGEIKGIRETQYF

J gene: TRBJ2-3
V gene: TRBV9
D gene: -
clone size: -
CDR3 DNA: TGTGCCAGCAGCGTAGAGGGCGGGGTAAGCACAGATACGCAGTATTTT
CDR3 protein: CASSVEGGVSTDTQYF

J gene: TRBJ2-1
V gene: TRBV2
D gene: -
clone size: once
CDR3 DNA: TGTGCCAGCAGTGGGGAAAGCTCCTACAATGAGCAGTTCTTC
CDR3 protein: CASSGESSYNEQFF

J gene: TRBJ1-2
V gene: TRBV6-6
D gene: -
clone size: -
CDR3 DNA: TGTGCCAGCAGTTATATGACGTCCTATGGCTACACCTTC
CDR3 protein: CASSYMTSYGYTF